This record covers a single TCR beta chain. Germline V gene lookup returns CDR1 LNHDA and CDR2 SQIVND (reference sequence). The CDR3 has 14 amino acids. V trimming: 6 bases; J trimming: 6 bases; junction bases outside the gene matches: 5. In the PCR, 60 Vbeta and 13 Jbeta primers were used. TCRdb's copy holds only in-frame clones and misses some; the assay was immunoSEQ multiplex PCR. The sample shows about 150,000 clones, more than 75% of them seen only once. The sample is drawn from a study of cytomegalovirus exposure and HLA in healthy donors. The sequenced sample was PBMCs. This sequence originates from a woman aged 18-35 years in good health and CMV-seronegative. The rearrangement joins TRBV19 to TRBJ1-5; 10 nucleotides line up with TRBD1. CDR3 in amino acids: CASRTGGWGQPQHF. In nucleotides, the CDR3 is TGTGCCAGTAGGACAGGGGGCTGGGGTCAGCCCCAGCATTTT.